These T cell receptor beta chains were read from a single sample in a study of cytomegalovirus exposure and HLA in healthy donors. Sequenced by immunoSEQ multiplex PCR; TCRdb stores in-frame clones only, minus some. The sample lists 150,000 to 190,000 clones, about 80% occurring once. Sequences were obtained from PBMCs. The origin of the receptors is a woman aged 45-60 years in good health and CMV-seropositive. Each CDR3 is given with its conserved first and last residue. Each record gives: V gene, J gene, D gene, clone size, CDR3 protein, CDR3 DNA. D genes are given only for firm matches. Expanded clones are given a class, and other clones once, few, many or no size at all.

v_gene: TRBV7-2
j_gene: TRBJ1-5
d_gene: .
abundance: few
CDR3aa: CASSLAVGGNQPQHF
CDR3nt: TGTGCCAGCAGCTTAGCGGTCGGGGGGAATCAGCCCCAGCATTTT

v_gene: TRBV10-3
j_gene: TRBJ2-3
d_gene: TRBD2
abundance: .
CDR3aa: CAIRLADTDTQYF
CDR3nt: TGTGCCATCAGGCTAGCGGACACAGATACGCAGTATTTT

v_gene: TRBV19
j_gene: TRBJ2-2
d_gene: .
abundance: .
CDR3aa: CASSIGTRSGGELFF
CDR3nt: TGTGCCAGTAGTATAGGTACTAGATCGGGCGGGGAGCTGTTTTTT

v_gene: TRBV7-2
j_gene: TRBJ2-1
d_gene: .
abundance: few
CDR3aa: CASSLDREYEQFF
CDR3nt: TGTGCCAGCAGCTTAGACAGGGAGTATGAGCAGTTCTTC

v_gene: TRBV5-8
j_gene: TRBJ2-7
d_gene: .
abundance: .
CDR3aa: CASSPRRASRSYEQYF
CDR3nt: TGTGCCAGCAGCCCAAGGAGGGCTTCCCGCTCCTACGAGCAGTACTTC

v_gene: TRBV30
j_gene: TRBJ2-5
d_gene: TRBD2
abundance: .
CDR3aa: CAWSVSGGAQETQYF
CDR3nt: TGTGCCTGGAGTGTTAGCGGGGGGGCCCAAGAGACCCAGTACTTC

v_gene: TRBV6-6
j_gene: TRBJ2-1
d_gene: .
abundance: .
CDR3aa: CASRKGEEQFF
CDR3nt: TGTGCCAGCAGGAAGGGAGAAGAGCAGTTCTTC

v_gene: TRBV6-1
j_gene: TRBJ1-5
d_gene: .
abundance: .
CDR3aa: CASTIQGSNQPQHF
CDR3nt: TGTGCCAGCACAATCCAGGGTTCAAATCAGCCCCAGCATTTT

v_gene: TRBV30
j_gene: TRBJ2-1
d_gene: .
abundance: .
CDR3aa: CAWTKTDSNEQFF
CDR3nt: TGTGCCTGGACCAAAACCGACAGCAATGAGCAGTTCTTC

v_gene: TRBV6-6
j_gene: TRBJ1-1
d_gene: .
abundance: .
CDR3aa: CASSYSPGNTEAFF
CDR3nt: TGTGCCAGCAGTTACTCGCCAGGTAACACTGAAGCTTTCTTT